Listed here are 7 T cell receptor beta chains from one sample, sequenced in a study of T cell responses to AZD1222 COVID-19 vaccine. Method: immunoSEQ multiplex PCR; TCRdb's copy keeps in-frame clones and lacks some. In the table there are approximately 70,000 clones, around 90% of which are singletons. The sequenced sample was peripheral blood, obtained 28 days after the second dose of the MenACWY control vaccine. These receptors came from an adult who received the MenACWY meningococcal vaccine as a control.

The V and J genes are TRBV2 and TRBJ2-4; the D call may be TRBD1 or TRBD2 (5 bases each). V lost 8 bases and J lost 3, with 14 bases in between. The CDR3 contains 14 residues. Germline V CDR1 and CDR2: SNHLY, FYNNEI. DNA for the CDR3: TGTGCCAGCGGTGGGGGTCGCAGCAAAAACATTCAGTACTTC. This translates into CASGGGRSKNIQYF.

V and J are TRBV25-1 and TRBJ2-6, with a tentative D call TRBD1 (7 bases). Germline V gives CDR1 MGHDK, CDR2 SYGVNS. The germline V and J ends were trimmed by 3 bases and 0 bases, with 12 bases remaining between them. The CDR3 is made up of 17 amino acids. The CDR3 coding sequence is TGTGCCAGCAGTGAGGAGGGGGCGAGCTCTGGGGCCAACGTCCTGACTTTC. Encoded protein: CASSEEGASSGANVLTF.

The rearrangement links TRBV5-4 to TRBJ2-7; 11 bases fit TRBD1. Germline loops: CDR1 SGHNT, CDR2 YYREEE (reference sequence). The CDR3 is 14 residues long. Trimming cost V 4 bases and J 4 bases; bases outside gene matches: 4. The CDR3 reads CASSGGTGGYEQYF. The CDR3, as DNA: TGTGCCAGCAGCGGCGGGACAGGGGGTTACGAGCAGTACTTC.

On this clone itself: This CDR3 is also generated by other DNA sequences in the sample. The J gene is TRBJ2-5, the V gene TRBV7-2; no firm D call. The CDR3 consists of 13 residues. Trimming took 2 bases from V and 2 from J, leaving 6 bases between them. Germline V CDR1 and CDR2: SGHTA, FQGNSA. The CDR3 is CASSLTPQETQYF. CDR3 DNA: TGTGCCAGCAGCTTAACCCCACAAGAGACCCAGTACTTC.

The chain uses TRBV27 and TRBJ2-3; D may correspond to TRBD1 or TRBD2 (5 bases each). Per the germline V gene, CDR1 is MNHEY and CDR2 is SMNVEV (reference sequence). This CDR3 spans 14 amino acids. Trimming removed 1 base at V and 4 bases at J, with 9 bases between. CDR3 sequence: CASSLLGVPDTQYF. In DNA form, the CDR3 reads TGTGCCAGCAGTTTATTGGGGGTACCAGATACGCAGTATTTT.

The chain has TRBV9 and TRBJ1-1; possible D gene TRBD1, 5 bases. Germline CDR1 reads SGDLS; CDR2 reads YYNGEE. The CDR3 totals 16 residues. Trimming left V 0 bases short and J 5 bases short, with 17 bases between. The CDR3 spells CASSVGGGPAQTEAFF. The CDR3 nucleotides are TGTGCCAGCAGCGTAGGCGGGGGACCAGCCCAGACTGAAGCTTTCTTT.

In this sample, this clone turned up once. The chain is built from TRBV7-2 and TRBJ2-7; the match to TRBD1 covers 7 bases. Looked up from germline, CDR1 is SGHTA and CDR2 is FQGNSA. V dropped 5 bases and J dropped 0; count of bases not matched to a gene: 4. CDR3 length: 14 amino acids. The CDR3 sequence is CASSPDRNSYEQYF. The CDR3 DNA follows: TGTGCCAGCAGCCCGGACAGGAACTCCTACGAGCAGTACTTC.